The TCR beta chain under discussion was sequenced for a study of blood T cells in healthy people across ages. The length of the CDR3 is 15 residues. The V end was cut by 4 bases, the J end by 0 bases, with 10 bases between. Germline V lookup: CDR1 SGHVS, CDR2 FQNEAQ. The use of a sample-barcoded 5' primer and a J-beta primer mix characterized a second PCR of about 7 to 12 cycles. From the 5' RACE reads, TCRdb called clonotypes with MiXCR, one entry per CDR3 protein. The repertoire has around 1,900,000 distinct CDR3 sequences, 30% to 40% of them found once; the top ten carry around 23%. This clonotype was detected once.

The sequenced material came from blood. This sequence joins TRBV7-8 and TRBJ1-3, with D unclear. This TCR was sampled from a human donor in good health. The CDR3 spells CASSSRDFSGNTIYF. CDR3 sequence (DNA): TGTGCCAGCAGCTCTCGGGATTTCTCTGGAAACACCATATATTTT.